This T cell receptor (beta chain) derives from a study of blood T cell repertoires in COVID-19. Overall study context: There were acute and convalescent COVID-19 samples, and they came from the United States, Italy and Spain.

TCRdb's copy holds only in-frame clones and misses some; the assay was immunoSEQ multiplex PCR. The sample lists about 200,000 clones; roughly 90% were seen once. Sequenced input: peripheral blood. The sequence came from a man in his fifties or sixties with acute or convalescent COVID-19.

CDR3 loop: CASSSHNEQFF. For the CDR3, the DNA is TGTGCCAGCAGTTCTCACAATGAGCAGTTCTTC. The rearrangement uses TRBV6-6 and TRBJ2-1, with D uncertain. CDR1 MNHNY and CDR2 SVGAGI come from the germline V gene (reference sequence). The CDR3 sequence is 11 residues long. The ends were cut back, 4 bases at V and 5 bases at J, with 3 bases in the middle.